The 25 T cell receptor beta chains listed next were all sequenced from one sample in a study of tumor-infiltrating lymphocytes in primary liver carcinoma. A primer in the constant region served to generate TCR beta cDNA from 500 ng of total RNA. For TCR beta, libraries were produced by three nested multiplex PCR rounds using slightly modified ARM-PCR. The study ran its first two PCR rounds for roughly 9 cycles each, using TRBV1-TRBV30 forward primers and a C-beta reverse primer. TCRdb reprocessed the multiplex PCR reads via MiXCR and lists one record per CDR3 protein. The table includes over 250,000 distinct CDR3 sequences, 58% detected once. Unsorted whole blood supplied the blood RNA, and germline DNA was isolated too. Material for sequencing was peripheral blood. The receptors were sampled from a woman in her thirties with primary liver carcinoma and hepatitis B virus infection.

A remark on this clonotype: A read error may be the cause here, since a much bigger clone is one base away. The gene calls are TRBV6-1 and TRBJ2-7; no reliable D call. The CDR3 has 11 residues. The germline V gene has CDR1 MNHNS and CDR2 SASEGT. For the CDR3, the DNA is TGTGCCGGCAGTGACCTCTACGAGCAGTACTTC. Amino acids: CAGSDLYEQYF.

The chain joins TRBV30 to TRBJ2-4; D unresolved. Germline V gene sequence: CDR1 GTSNPN, CDR2 SVGIG (reference sequence). This CDR3 comprises 14 residues. Trimming took 1 base from V and 6 from J, leaving 13 bases between them. The chain's CDR3 is CAWSEGFPPNIQYF. CDR3 nucleotide sequence: TGTGCCTGGAGTGAAGGTTTCCCCCCAAACATTCAGTACTTC.

The rearrangement joins TRBV9 to TRBJ2-3; D not certain. The CDR3 is 15 residues long. Trimming took 2 bases from V and 0 from J, leaving 10 bases between them. CDR1 and CDR2 from the germline V gene are SGDLS and YYNGEE. The chain's CDR3 is CASSVAHFSTDTQYF. Written as DNA, the CDR3 is TGTGCCAGCAGCGTTGCCCACTTTAGCACAGATACGCAGTATTTT. Looking up the rest from reference TRBV9 and TRBJ2-3 gives the full variable domain: DSGVTQTPKHLITATGQRVTLRCSPRSGDLSVYWYQQSLDQGLQFLIQYYNGEERAKGNILERFSAQQFPDLHSELNLSSLELGDSALYFCASSVAHFSTDTQYFGPGTRLTVL.

The chain recombines TRBV4-1 with TRBJ2-1, with D perhaps TRBD1 or TRBD2 (6 bases each). V lost 3 bases to trimming and J lost 0 bases, with 18 bases between them. Germline CDR1 MGHRA, CDR2 YSYEKL. This CDR3 is built from 18 residues. The CDR3 is CASSQEERGVSSYNEQFF. CDR3 bases: TGCGCCAGCAGCCAGGAGGAGAGGGGGGTTAGCTCCTACAATGAGCAGTTCTTC.

This rearrangement joins TRBV28 to TRBJ2-2; D remains unclear. V lost 5 bases and J 6 bases, leaving 13 bases between the germline ends. Germline CDR1 reads MDHEN; CDR2 reads SYDVKM. This CDR3 has 14 amino acids. The chain's CDR3 is CASSASVVPGELFF. DNA of the CDR3: TGTGCCAGCAGTGCCTCGGTGGTTCCCGGGGAGCTGTTTTTT.

There are many counts of this clonotype. The rearrangement links TRBV12-3 or TRBV12-4 to TRBJ1-1; D is unclear. Trimming shortened V by 6 bases and J by 1 base, and 6 bases separated the two germline ends. This CDR3 is built from 12 residues. CDR3 DNA sequence: TGTGCCAGCAGCCGAGGGAACACTGAAGCTTTCTTT. Protein sequence: CASSRGNTEAFF.

This clonotype was observed a single time. This sequence may be a read error, since a much larger clone differs from it by one base. The rearrangement joins TRBV4-2 to TRBJ1-2, with no clear D. Germline CDR1 LGHNA, CDR2 YNFKEQ. V lost 0 bases and J 6 bases, leaving 8 bases between the germline ends. This CDR3 is built from 13 residues. As DNA, the CDR3 is TGTGCCAGCAGCCAAGATAAGGTTGATGGCTACACCTTC. Protein sequence: CASSQDKVDGYTF.

The V and J genes are TRBV12-3 or TRBV12-4 and TRBJ2-1, with D perhaps TRBD1 (6 bases). The ends were cut back, 1 base at V and 8 bases at J, with 12 bases in the middle. The CDR3 contains 14 residues. CDR3 amino acids: CASSLVGAGDEQFF. CDR3 coding DNA: TGTGCCAGCAGTTTAGTGGGGGCTGGGGATGAGCAGTTCTTC.

In this sample, this clonotype turned up a few times. CDR3 nucleotides: TGTGCCAGCAGCCCGAAGAGGCGAAACTACGAGCAGTACTTC. Translated: CASSPKRRNYEQYF. The chain employs TRBV6-1 and TRBJ2-7, with unresolved D. Trimming removed 6 bases at V and 3 bases at J, with 15 bases between. From germline, CDR1 is MNHNS and CDR2 SASEGT. The CDR3 has 14 amino acids.

Worth noting for this clonotype: The junction and the germline gene differ at one end; a read error may be behind it. This chain links TRBV29-1 with TRBJ1-1; D not certain. The CDR3 contains 12 residues. CDR1 SQVTM and CDR2 ANQGSEA come from the germline V gene. The CDR3 DNA is TGCAGCGTTGAATTGGGTAGGACTGATGCTTTCTTT. It encodes CSVELGRTDAFF.

This clonotype was observed many times. The chain recombines TRBV6-2 or TRBV6-3 with TRBJ2-1, with TRBD1 as a possible D gene (5 bases). The CDR3 has 13 residues. V lost 5 bases and J 9 bases, leaving 14 bases between the germline ends. Germline V gene lookup returns CDR1 MNHEY and CDR2 SVGEGT. Here the CDR3 DNA reads TGTGCCAGCAGTCCGTGGCTTGGGGCTGAGCAGTTCTTC. Translation: CASSPWLGAEQFF.

As regards this clonotype: A single base separates this from a much larger clone, so it may be a read error. V is TRBV11-1 and J is TRBJ2-3; 12 positions match TRBD2. The germline CDR1 and CDR2 sequences are SGHAT and FQDESV (reference sequence). CDR3 size: 15 residues. Trimming removed 5 bases from V and 5 bases from J; junction bases left unmatched: 5. The CDR3 nucleotides are TGTGCCAGCAGCCCCTGGACTAGCGGGATAGATACGCAGTATTTT. It encodes CASSPWTSGIDTQYF.

The rearrangement joins TRBV28 to TRBJ2-6; TRBD2 might be the D (6 bases). The CDR3 is 13 residues long. Germline V gene data show CDR1 as MDHEN and CDR2 as SYDVKM. The CDR3 here is CTSIPSGANVLTF. CDR3 nucleotides: TGTACTAGCATTCCGTCTGGGGCCAACGTCCTGACTTTC. Supplemented by reference TRBV28 and TRBJ2-6, the full variable domain reads DVKVTQSSRYLVKRTGEKVFLECVQDMDHENMFWYRQDPGLGLRLIYFSYDVKMKEKGDIPEGYSVSREKKERFSLILESASTNQTSMYLCTSIPSGANVLTFGAGSRLTVL.

As concerns this clonotype: One end of the junction varies from germline; a read error may be responsible. The chain has TRBV5-4 and TRBJ2-5; no definite D call. The CDR3 sequence is 13 residues long. Germline CDR1 reads SGHNT; CDR2 reads YYREEE (reference sequence). As DNA, the CDR3 is TGTGCCAGCAACTTGAACAACCAAGAGACCCAGTACTTC. It encodes CASNLNNQETQYF.

About this clonotype: A read error is likely, as this CDR3 ends without the conserved phenylalanine or tryptophan. J is TRBJ2-7 and V is TRBV14, with 8 bases that match TRBD1. Germline CDR1 and CDR2: SGHDN and FVKESK. The CDR3 runs 13 residues. V lost 4 bases, J lost 6 bases, and 5 bases stayed unmatched. The CDR3 DNA follows: TGTGCCAGCAGCCCGGGACAGGTCCTCGAGCAGTACTAC. It yields the protein CASSPGQVLEQYY.

This chain links TRBV14 with TRBJ2-1, with 10 bases that match TRBD2. The CDR3 length is 14 residues. V dropped 6 bases and J dropped 15; count of bases not matched to a gene: 14. The germline V gene encodes CDR1 SGHDN and CDR2 FVKESK. The CDR3 sequence: CASRPGLAFSGLFF. The DNA of the CDR3 is TGTGCCAGCAGGCCGGGACTAGCGTTTTCCGGGCTGTTCTTC.

The CDR3: CAWNQVVNQPQHF. CDR3 DNA: TGTGCCTGGAATCAGGTGGTAAATCAGCCCCAGCATTTT. J is TRBJ1-5 and V is TRBV30; D call uncertain. The CDR3 is 13 residues long. CDR1 and CDR2 (germline): GTSNPN, SVGIG (reference sequence). Trimming took 4 bases from V and 4 from J, leaving 11 bases between them.

Notes on this clonotype: A junction end diverges from the germline sequence, so it may reflect a read error. CDR3 DNA: TGCAGCGCCCTACCTGTGAACATTGAAGCTTTCTTT. Translation: CSALPVNIEAFF. The chain links TRBV29-1 to TRBJ1-1, with no clear D. The germline CDR1 and CDR2 sequences are SQVTM and ANQGSEA. The length of the CDR3 is 12 residues.

This chain uses TRBV30 with TRBJ2-5; TRBD2 matches 13 bases. Germline lookup yields CDR1 GTSNPN and CDR2 SVGIG (reference sequence). The CDR3 is 15 residues long. The CDR3 sequence is CAYSGTSGNKETQYF. CDR3 DNA: TGTGCTTACTCCGGGACTAGCGGGAACAAAGAGACCCAGTACTTC.

With regard to this clonotype: A read error is likely, as this CDR3 ends without the conserved phenylalanine or tryptophan. V is TRBV11-1 and J is TRBJ2-1, with 10 nucleotides matching TRBD2. The germline CDR1 and CDR2 sequences are SGHAT and FQDESV (reference sequence). This CDR3 has 16 amino acids. CDR3 in amino acids: CASGLGASGSNDEQFS. CDR3 sequence (DNA): TGTGCCAGCGGCTTAGGAGCTAGCGGGAGTAATGATGAACAGTTCTCC.

Concerning this clonotype itself: The missing conserved phenylalanine or tryptophan at the end of this CDR3 makes a read error likely. The rearrangement uses TRBV29-1 and TRBJ1-6, with TRBD1 as a possible D gene (5 bases). Trimming removed 4 bases at V and 6 bases at J, with 13 bases between. CDR3 length: 14 residues. The germline V gene has CDR1 SQVTM and CDR2 ANQGSEA. This chain's CDR3 is CSVGMGGINSPLHV. The CDR3 nucleotides read TGCAGCGTTGGAATGGGGGGGATTAATTCACCCCTCCACGTT.

For this clonotype: A clone one base away is much larger, so this may be a read error. V usage is TRBV4-1 and J usage is TRBJ1-6; TRBD1 is a possible D gene (5 bases). CDR1 and CDR2 from the germline V gene are MGHRA and YSYEKL. This CDR3 is built from 14 residues. The CDR3 DNA reads as TGCGCCAGCAGCCCCCGGGACGCCTATTCAGCCCTCCACTTT. Encoded protein: CASSPRDAYSALHF.

Notes on this clonotype: Germline and junction disagree at one end, which may indicate a read error. This sequence joins TRBV12-3 or TRBV12-4 and TRBJ2-2; possible D gene TRBD2, 5 bases. The CDR3 covers 15 residues. CDR3 bases: TGTGCCAGTAGTTTGCGGGTGGGGAACACCGAGGAGCTGTTTTTT. Translated: CASSLRVGNTEELFF.

Of note for this clonotype: Compared with germline, one end of the junction differs, possibly owing to a read error. This sequence joins TRBV11-3 and TRBJ2-3; tentatively, D is TRBD2 (5 bases). The CDR3 sequence is 14 residues long. CDR1 and CDR2 (germline): SGHNT, YENEEA. The DNA of the CDR3 is TGTGTCAGCAGCTCCGGGATAGGGTCAGATACGCACTATTTT. Its translation is CVSSSGIGSDTHYF.

The chain employs TRBV6-2 or TRBV6-3 and TRBJ1-5; D not certain. The CDR3 covers 12 residues. Trimming pared 5 bases from V and 6 bases from J, leaving 8 bases between. The V gene's germline CDR1 is MNHEY and CDR2 SVGEGT. The CDR3 region has the DNA TGTGCCAGCAGTAACGAGGTTCAGCCCCAGCATTTT. The encoded protein is CASSNEVQPQHF.